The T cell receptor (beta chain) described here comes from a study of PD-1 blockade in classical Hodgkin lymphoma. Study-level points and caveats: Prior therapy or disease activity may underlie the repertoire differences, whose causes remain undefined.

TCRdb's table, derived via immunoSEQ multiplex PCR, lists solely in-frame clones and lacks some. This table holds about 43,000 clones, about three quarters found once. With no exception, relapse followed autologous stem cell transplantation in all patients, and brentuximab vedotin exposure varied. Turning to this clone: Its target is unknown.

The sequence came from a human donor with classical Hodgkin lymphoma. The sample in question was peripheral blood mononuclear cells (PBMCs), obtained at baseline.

The CDR3 nucleotides are TGTGCCAGTAGTATCCGGGACTACCCTGACTACGAGCAGTACTTC. It encodes CASSIRDYPDYEQYF. This chain joins TRBV19 and TRBJ2-7, with TRBD2 identical over 7 bases. The CDR3 is 15 residues long. CDR1 and CDR2 (germline): LNHDA, SQIVND (reference sequence). The V gene end was trimmed by 3 bases and the J gene end by 3 bases; junction bases not matched to a gene: 8.